These 4 T cell receptor beta chains originate from one sample sequenced in a study of blood T cell repertoires in COVID-19. Assay: immunoSEQ multiplex PCR; the TCRdb copy retains only in-frame clones and omits some. The top ten hold 2.2% of the sample, which has some 250,000 clones, roughly 88% seen once. The sequenced sample consisted of peripheral blood. These TCRs come from a man aged 25 to 40 who had recovered from COVID-19.

The chain couples TRBV5-1 to TRBJ2-6; the match to TRBD1 covers 9 bases. CDR3 length: 17 amino acids. Unmatched junction bases numbered 5, after V lost 2 bases and J lost 2 bases. Germline CDR1 SGHRS, CDR2 YFSETQ. The DNA for the CDR3 is TGCGCCAGCAGCTTCGGGACAGGGAGGACTGGGGCCAACGTCCTGACTTTC. This encodes CASSFGTGRTGANVLTF.

This rearrangement joins TRBV7-6 to TRBJ2-3; D might be TRBD1 (5 bases). Germline values: CDR1 SGHVS, CDR2 FNYEAQ. The germline V and J ends were trimmed by 4 bases and 2 bases, with 13 bases remaining between them. The CDR3 has 15 residues. In DNA form, the CDR3 reads TGTGCCAGCAGCTGGGCCACTGGGGCCACAGATACGCAGTATTTT. Its translation is CASSWATGATDTQYF.

The rearrangement joins TRBV18 to TRBJ2-3; no definite D call. The CDR3 extends over 14 amino acids. Germline V lookup: CDR1 KGHSH, CDR2 LQKENI. The ends were cut back, 0 bases at V and 8 bases at J, with 12 bases in the middle. CDR3 nucleotides: TGTGCCAGCTCACCACCACCAGGCCAGCCTACGCAGTATTTT. Protein product: CASSPPPGQPTQYF.

This rearrangement joins TRBV29-1 to TRBJ1-1; the D gene is possibly TRBD1 (6 bases). This CDR3 spans 13 amino acids. The germline V gene encodes CDR1 SQVTM and CDR2 ANQGSEA. V gave up 8 bases and J gave up 1 base, with 14 bases separating them. CDR3 in amino acids: CSFHRETNTEAFF. The DNA of the CDR3 is TGCAGCTTCCACAGGGAGACGAACACTGAAGCTTTCTTT.